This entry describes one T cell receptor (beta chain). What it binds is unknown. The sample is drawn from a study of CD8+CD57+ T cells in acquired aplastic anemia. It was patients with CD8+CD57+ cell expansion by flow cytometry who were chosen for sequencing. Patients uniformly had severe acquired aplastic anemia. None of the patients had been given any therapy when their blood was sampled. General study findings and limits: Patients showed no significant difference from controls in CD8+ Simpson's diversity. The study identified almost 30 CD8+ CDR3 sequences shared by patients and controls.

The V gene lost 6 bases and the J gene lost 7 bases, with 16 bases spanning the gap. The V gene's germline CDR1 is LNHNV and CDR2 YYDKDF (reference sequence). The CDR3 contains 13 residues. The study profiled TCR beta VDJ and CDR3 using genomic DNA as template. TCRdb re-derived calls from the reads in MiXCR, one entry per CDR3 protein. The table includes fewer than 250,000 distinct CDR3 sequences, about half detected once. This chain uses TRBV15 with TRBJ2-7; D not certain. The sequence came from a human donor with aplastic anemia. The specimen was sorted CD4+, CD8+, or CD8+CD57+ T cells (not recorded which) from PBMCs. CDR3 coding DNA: TGTGCCACCAGGATGGCATCGGAATGGGAGCAGTACTTC. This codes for CATRMASEWEQYF. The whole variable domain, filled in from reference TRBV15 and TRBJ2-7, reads DAMVIQNPRYQVTQFGKPVTLSCSQTLNHNVMYWYQQKSSQAPKLLFHYYDKDFNNEADTPDNFQSRRPNTSFCFLDIRSPGLGDTAMYLCATRMASEWEQYFGPGTRLTVT.